This T cell receptor (beta chain) stems from a study of T cells in Graves' hyperthyroidism and ophthalmopathy. General observations from the study: The model foresaw ophthalmopathy a median about 6.5 months prior to onset.

RNA transcripts gave rise to amplified TCR beta CDR3 regions. The HTBI primer set served for first-round RT-PCR of the TCR CDR3. Each CDR3 protein is one row after TCRdb ran MiXCR on the multiplex PCR reads. The data hold 300,000 to 450,000 distinct CDR3 sequences, with approximately 18% observed a single time. This clonotype was recorded many times. Its antigen is undetermined. This TCR was sampled from a woman between 40 and 55 years old with Graves' ophthalmopathy. The sample comprised blood.

Written as DNA, the CDR3 is TGTGCCATCAGTGGGACAACGAACACTGAAGCTTTCTTT. Its protein product is CAISGTTNTEAFF. The V call is TRBV10-3, the J call TRBJ1-1; tentative D call: TRBD1 (5 bases). The CDR3 is 13 amino acids. Trimming left V 4 bases short and J 1 base short, with 7 bases between. From germline, CDR1 is ENHRY and CDR2 SYGVKD.